This T cell receptor (beta chain) was captured by sequencing in a study of T-cell reconstitution after alpha-beta-depleted transplantation in children. Germline CDR1 KGHSH, CDR2 LQKENI. The CDR3 is made up of 15 amino acids. Trimming cost V 3 bases and J 1 base; bases outside gene matches: 4. Unique molecular identifiers were incorporated into the prepared TCRbeta library. TCRdb called the PCR reads again in MiXCR, with one record for every CDR3 protein. Of about 360,000 distinct CDR3 sequences detected, 10% to 15% appear once; the ten largest clones hold 3.5% to 4.5%. This clonotype has more than one count but fewer than ten.

The sequence was collected from a human donor who donated a stem cell graft to a child with Fanconi anemia. The sample consisted of PBMCs, taken from the stem cell graft. V gene TRBV18 combines with J gene TRBJ1-1; 8 positions match TRBD1. The CDR3 nucleotides read TGTGCCAGCTCACCGGACAGGGAGTGGAACACTGAAGCTTTCTTT. It is translated as CASSPDREWNTEAFF.